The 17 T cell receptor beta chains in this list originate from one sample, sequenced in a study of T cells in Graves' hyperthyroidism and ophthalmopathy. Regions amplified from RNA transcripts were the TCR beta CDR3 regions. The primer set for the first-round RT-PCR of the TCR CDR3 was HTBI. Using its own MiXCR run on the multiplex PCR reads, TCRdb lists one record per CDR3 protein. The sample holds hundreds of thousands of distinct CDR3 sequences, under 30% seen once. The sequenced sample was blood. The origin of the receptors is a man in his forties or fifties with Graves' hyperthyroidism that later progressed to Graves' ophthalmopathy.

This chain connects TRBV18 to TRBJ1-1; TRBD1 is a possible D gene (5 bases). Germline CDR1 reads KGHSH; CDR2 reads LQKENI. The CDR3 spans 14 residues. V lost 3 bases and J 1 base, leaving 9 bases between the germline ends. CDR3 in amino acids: CASSPNTGNTEAFF. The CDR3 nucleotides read TGTGCCAGCTCACCGAATACAGGGAACACTGAAGCTTTCTTT.

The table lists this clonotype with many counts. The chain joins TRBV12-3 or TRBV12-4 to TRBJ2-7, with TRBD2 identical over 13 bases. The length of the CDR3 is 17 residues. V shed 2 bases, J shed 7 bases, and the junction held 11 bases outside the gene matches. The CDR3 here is CASSLSPGLAGVGEQYF. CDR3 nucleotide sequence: TGTGCCAGCAGTTTAAGTCCAGGACTAGCGGGAGTAGGAGAGCAGTACTTC.

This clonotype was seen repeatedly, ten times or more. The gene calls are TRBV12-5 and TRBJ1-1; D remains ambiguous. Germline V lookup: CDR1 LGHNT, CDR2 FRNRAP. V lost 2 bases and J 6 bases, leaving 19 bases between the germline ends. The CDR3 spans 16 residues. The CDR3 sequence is CASGLRRLSERAEAFF. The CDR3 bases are TGTGCTAGTGGTTTGCGGCGATTATCAGAGCGGGCTGAAGCTTTCTTT.

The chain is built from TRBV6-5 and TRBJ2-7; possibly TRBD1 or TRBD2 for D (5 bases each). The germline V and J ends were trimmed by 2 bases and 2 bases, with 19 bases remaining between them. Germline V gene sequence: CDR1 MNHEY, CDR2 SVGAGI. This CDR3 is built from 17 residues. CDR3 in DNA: TGTGCCAGCAGTTACGGTGGCAGTGGGAGAGGGGCCTACGAGCAGTACTTC. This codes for CASSYGGSGRGAYEQYF.

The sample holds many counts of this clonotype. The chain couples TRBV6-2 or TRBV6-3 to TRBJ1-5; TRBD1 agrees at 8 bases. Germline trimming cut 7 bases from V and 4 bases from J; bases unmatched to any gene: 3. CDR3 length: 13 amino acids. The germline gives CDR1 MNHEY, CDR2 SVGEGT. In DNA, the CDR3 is TGTGCCAGCATTGACAGGGGTAATCAGCCCCAGCATTTT. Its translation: CASIDRGNQPQHF.

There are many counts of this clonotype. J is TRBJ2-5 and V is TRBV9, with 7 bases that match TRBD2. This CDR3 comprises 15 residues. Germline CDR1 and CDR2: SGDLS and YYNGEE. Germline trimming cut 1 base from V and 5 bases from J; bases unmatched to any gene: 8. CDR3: CASSVSPREGETQYF. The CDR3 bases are TGTGCCAGCAGCGTAAGCCCCAGGGAGGGGGAGACCCAGTACTTC. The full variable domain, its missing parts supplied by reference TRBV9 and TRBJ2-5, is DSGVTQTPKHLITATGQRVTLRCSPRSGDLSVYWYQQSLDQGLQFLIQYYNGEERAKGNILERFSAQQFPDLHSELNLSSLELGDSALYFCASSVSPREGETQYFGPGTRLLVL.

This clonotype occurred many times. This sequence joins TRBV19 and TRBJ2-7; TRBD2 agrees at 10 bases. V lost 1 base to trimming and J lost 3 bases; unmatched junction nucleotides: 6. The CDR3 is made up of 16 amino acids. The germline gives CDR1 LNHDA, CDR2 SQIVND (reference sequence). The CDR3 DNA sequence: TGTGCCAGTAGTATAGCCACCGGGACTAGCGTCTACGAGCAGTACTTC. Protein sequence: CASSIATGTSVYEQYF.

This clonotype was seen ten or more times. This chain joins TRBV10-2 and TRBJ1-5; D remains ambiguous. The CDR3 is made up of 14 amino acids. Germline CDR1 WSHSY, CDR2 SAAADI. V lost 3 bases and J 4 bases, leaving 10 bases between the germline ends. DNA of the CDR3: TGCGCCAGCAGTGATCCGGGTTTGAATCAGCCCCAGCATTTT. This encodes CASSDPGLNQPQHF.

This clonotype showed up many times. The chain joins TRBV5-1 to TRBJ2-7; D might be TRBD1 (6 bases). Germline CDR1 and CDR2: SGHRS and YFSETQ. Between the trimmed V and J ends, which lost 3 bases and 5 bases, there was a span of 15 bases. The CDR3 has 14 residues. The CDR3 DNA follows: TGCGCCAGCAGCTCAACACAGGGATTGGACGAGCAGTACTTC. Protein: CASSSTQGLDEQYF.

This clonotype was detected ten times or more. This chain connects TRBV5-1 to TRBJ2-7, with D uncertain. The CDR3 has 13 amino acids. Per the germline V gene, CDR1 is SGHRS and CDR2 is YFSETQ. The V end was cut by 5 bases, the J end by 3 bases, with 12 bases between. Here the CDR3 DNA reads TGCGCCAGCAGAATAAATGACAACTACGAGCAGTACTTC. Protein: CASRINDNYEQYF.

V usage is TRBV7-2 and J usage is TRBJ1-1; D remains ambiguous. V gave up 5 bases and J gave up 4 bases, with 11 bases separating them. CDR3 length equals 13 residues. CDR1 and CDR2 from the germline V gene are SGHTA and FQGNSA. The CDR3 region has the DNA TGTGCCAGCAGCCGTACAGCGGTCACTGAAGCTTTCTTT. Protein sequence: CASSRTAVTEAFF.

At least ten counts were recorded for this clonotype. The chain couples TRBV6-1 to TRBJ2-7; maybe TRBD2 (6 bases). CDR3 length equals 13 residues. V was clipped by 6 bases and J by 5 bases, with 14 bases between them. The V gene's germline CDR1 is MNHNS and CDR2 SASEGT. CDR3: CASRKTGANEQYF. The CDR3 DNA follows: TGTGCCAGCAGGAAAACGGGAGCCAACGAGCAGTACTTC.

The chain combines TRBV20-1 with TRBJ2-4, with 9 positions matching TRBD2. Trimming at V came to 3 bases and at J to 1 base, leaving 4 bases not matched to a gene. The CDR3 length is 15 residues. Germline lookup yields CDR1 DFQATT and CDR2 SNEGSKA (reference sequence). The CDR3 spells CSASKREDAKNIQYF. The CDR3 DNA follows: TGCAGTGCTAGTAAGCGGGAGGACGCCAAAAACATTCAGTACTTC.

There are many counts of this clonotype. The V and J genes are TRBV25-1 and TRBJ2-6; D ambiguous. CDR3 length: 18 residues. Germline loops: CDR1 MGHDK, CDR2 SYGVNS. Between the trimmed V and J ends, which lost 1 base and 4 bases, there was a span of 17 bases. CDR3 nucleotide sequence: TGTGCCAGCAGTGAATTAAATCTGGGTTCGCCCGGGGCCAACGTCCTGACTTTC. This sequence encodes CASSELNLGSPGANVLTF.

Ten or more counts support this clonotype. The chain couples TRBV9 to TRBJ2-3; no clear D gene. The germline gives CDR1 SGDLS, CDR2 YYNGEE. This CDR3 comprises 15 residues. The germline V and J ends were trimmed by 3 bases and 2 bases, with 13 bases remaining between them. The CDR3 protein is CASSARRANTDTQYF. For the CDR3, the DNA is TGTGCCAGCAGCGCCCGTCGGGCGAACACAGATACGCAGTATTTT.

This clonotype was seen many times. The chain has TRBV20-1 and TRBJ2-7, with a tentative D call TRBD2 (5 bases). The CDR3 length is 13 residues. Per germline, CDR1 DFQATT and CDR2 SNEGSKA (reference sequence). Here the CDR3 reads CRPSGESSYEQYF. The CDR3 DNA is TGCAGACCAAGCGGCGAAAGCTCCTACGAGCAGTACTTC.

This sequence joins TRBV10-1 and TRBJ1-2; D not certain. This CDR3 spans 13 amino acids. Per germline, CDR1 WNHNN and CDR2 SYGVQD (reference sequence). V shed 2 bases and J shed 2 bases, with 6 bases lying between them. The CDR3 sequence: CASSERVNYGYTF. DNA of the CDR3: TGCGCCAGCAGTGAGAGGGTCAACTATGGCTACACCTTC.